Presented here are 9 T cell receptor beta chains from one specimen sequenced in a study of blood T cell repertoires in COVID-19. Data came from immunoSEQ multiplex PCR; TCRdb stores just in-frame clones and leaves some out. This sample has about 110,000 clones, with approximately 65% found just once. The specimen was peripheral blood. These receptors came from a woman aged 55-75 years with acute or convalescent COVID-19.

V usage is TRBV5-1 and J usage is TRBJ1-1, with a tentative D call TRBD1 (6 bases). The CDR3 runs 13 residues. Trimming shortened V by 7 bases and J by 4 bases, and 14 bases separated the two germline ends. Germline CDR1 and CDR2: SGHRS and YFSETQ. CDR3 region: CASSDTGITEAFF. CDR3 in DNA: TGCGCCAGCTCGGACACAGGGATCACTGAAGCTTTCTTT.

This sequence joins TRBV12-3 or TRBV12-4 and TRBJ2-5; D remains unclear. Trimming cost V 2 bases and J 5 bases, with 6 bases left between them. The CDR3 is 12 residues long. CDR3 in amino acids: CASSLRRETQYF. The CDR3, as DNA: TGTGCCAGCAGTTTAAGGCGGGAGACCCAGTACTTC.

This clone has a handful of counts. This sequence joins TRBV30 and TRBJ1-4; a weak D match, TRBD1 (5 bases). The germline CDR1 and CDR2 sequences are GTSNPN and SVGIG (reference sequence). V gave up 1 base and J gave up 5 bases, with 14 bases separating them. The CDR3 consists of 15 residues. The CDR3 DNA follows: TGTGCCTGGAGTGGAAGGGTAGGGGCAAATGAAAAACTGTTTTTT. Protein product: CAWSGRVGANEKLFF. The full variable domain, completed using reference TRBV30 and TRBJ1-4, is SQTIHQWPATLVQPVGSPLSLECTVEGTSNPNLYWYRQAAGRGLQLLFYSVGIGQISSEVPQNLSASRPQDRQFILSSKKLLLSDSGFYLCAWSGRVGANEKLFFGSGTQLSVL.

The chain has TRBV7-2 and TRBJ1-1; possible D gene TRBD1, 5 bases. Trimming removed 4 bases at V and 1 base at J, with 13 bases between. This CDR3 contains 15 residues. Per germline, CDR1 SGHTA and CDR2 FQGNSA. For the CDR3, the DNA is TGTGCCAGCAGCTCCAGCCGGCAGGGGAACACTGAAGCTTTCTTT. It is translated as CASSSSRQGNTEAFF.

The rearrangement joins TRBV3-1 (or the pseudogene TRBV3-2) to TRBJ1-4; TRBD1 matches at 7 bases. Germline CDR1 reads LGHDT; CDR2 reads YNNKEL (reference sequence). V lost 4 bases to trimming and J lost 0 bases; unmatched junction nucleotides: 5. The CDR3 length is 16 residues. CDR3 nucleotides: TGTGCCAGCAGCCGCCAGGGGGGTGCAACTAATGAAAAACTGTTTTTT. It translates to CASSRQGGATNEKLFF.

This chain connects TRBV3-1 (or the pseudogene TRBV3-2) to TRBJ1-1; 8 bases map to TRBD1. V was clipped by 2 bases and J by 9 bases; unmatched bases: 8. The CDR3 is 14 amino acids. Germline V gene lookup returns CDR1 LGHDT and CDR2 YNNKEL (reference sequence). The DNA of the CDR3 is TGTGCCAGCAGCCAAAAACAGGGGGAAGTACAAGCTTTCTTT. The encoded protein is CASSQKQGEVQAFF.

The rearrangement links TRBV4-2 to TRBJ2-7, with a possible D match to TRBD2 (6 bases). Germline V gene sequence: CDR1 LGHNA, CDR2 YNFKEQ. V lost 1 base and J lost 0, with 16 bases in between. The CDR3 sequence is 17 residues long. In nucleotides, the CDR3 is TGTGCCAGCAGCCAAGGGGTGGCGGGGACCACCTCCTACGAGCAGTACTTC. Translating gives CASSQGVAGTTSYEQYF.

This chain connects TRBV6-5 to TRBJ2-7; D may be TRBD1 (6 bases). Trimming took 3 bases from V and 4 from J, leaving 16 bases between them. The CDR3 spans 15 residues. Germline V gene sequence: CDR1 MNHEY, CDR2 SVGAGI. The CDR3 loop reads CASSYTPGASYEQYF. The DNA for the CDR3 is TGTGCCAGCAGTTATACCCCAGGGGCGAGTTACGAGCAGTACTTC.

The chain employs TRBV5-6 and TRBJ2-5, with D possibly matching TRBD2 (7 bases). The germline gives CDR1 SGHDT, CDR2 YYEEEE. The CDR3 sequence is 14 residues long. The ends were cut back, 4 bases at V and 5 bases at J, with 15 bases in the middle. In DNA form, the CDR3 reads TGTGCCAGCAGCCAGTCGGGGGGCATGGAGACCCAGTACTTC. This translates into CASSQSGGMETQYF.